The clone carrying this T cell receptor beta chain was counted ten times or more. Germline V lookup: CDR1 SGHTA, CDR2 FQGNSA. CDR3 size: 15 residues. V was clipped by 5 bases and J by 7 bases; unmatched bases: 7. TCRdb independently ran MiXCR on the RT-PCR reads; one entry per CDR3 protein. Here the sample spans 650,000 to 850,000 distinct CDR3 sequences, roughly 14% being singletons. The data stem from a study of response to subunit inactivated influenza vaccine. The clonotype comes from a man aged 45-65 years who received an inactivated influenza vaccine. Sequenced here: PBMCs from blood, sampled 14 to 15 days before vaccination. The rearrangement joins TRBV7-2 to TRBJ2-3, with 12 bases that match TRBD2. The CDR3 bases are TGTGCCAGCAGCGCCTCTAGCGGGAGGGCCAATACGCAGTATTTT. The encoded protein is CASSASSGRANTQYF. Together with reference TRBV7-2 and TRBJ2-3, the CDR3 gives the full variable domain: GAGVSQSPSNKVTEKGKDVELRCDPISGHTALYWYRQSLGQGLEFLIYFQGNSAPDKSGLPSDRFSAERTGGSVSTLTIQRTQQEDSAVYLCASSASSGRANTQYFGPGTRLTVL.